Included here is one TCR beta chain sequence, with context. The same CDR3 can be traced to other DNA sequences in this sample. This specimen belongs to a study of radiotherapy plus CTLA-4 blockade in lung cancer. TCRdb's table, derived via immunoSEQ multiplex PCR, lists solely in-frame clones and lacks some. The sample includes about 50,000 clones, roughly two thirds seen only once; the top ten take 3% to 4.5%. The CDR3 sequence is 11 residues long. Germline CDR1 is MNHNY and CDR2 is SVGAGI (reference sequence). V was trimmed by 6 bases and J by 0 bases, leaving 3 bases between them. Source: peripheral blood, taken from a patient treated with radiotherapy plus ipilimumab. The chain combines TRBV6-6 with TRBJ2-7; D gene uncertain. This clonotype was sampled from a human donor with non-small cell lung cancer who had a complete response to radiotherapy plus ipilimumab. CDR3: CASSRSYEQYF. The DNA for the CDR3 is TGTGCCAGCAGCCGCTCCTACGAGCAGTACTTC.